A selection of T cell receptor beta chains follows, all from one sample in a study of Ad26.COV2.S vaccination and SARS-CoV-2 variants. Using immunoSEQ multiplex PCR, the repertoire was profiled, and TCRdb retains in-frame clones only, with some absent. The sample lists fewer than 400,000 clones; about 85% were seen once. Source: peripheral blood, taken in a trial of Ad26.COV2.S vaccine versus placebo. These receptor sequences come from a person aged 18-65 years who received the Ad26.COV2.S COVID-19 vaccine or a placebo. The CDR3 runs from the conserved cysteine through the conserved F or W. Each record gives: J gene, V gene, clone size, D gene, CDR3 protein, CDR3 DNA. D genes are given only for firm matches. Where a row states a size, it is once, few, many or the class of an expanded clone; other rows omit it.

j_gene: TRBJ2-5; v_gene: TRBV12-5; abundance: -; d_gene: -; CDR3aa: CASGLKTGDQETQYF; CDR3nt: TGTGCTAGTGGTTTGAAAACGGGGGACCAAGAGACCCAGTACTTC
j_gene: TRBJ1-5; v_gene: TRBV6-5; abundance: -; d_gene: -; CDR3aa: CASRGWDYSNQPQHF; CDR3nt: TGTGCCAGCAGAGGTTGGGATTATAGCAATCAGCCCCAGCATTTT
j_gene: TRBJ2-5; v_gene: TRBV4-1; abundance: -; d_gene: -; CDR3aa: CASSHAGAGINQETQYF; CDR3nt: TGCGCCAGCAGCCATGCGGGGGCAGGGATTAACCAAGAGACCCAGTACTTC
j_gene: TRBJ1-2; v_gene: TRBV7-9; abundance: -; d_gene: -; CDR3aa: CASSLILADGYTF; CDR3nt: TGTGCCAGCAGCTTAATCCTTGCTGATGGCTACACCTTC
j_gene: TRBJ1-3; v_gene: TRBV3-1/TRBV3-2; abundance: -; d_gene: -; CDR3aa: CASSHMGRLSGNTIYF; CDR3nt: TGTGCCAGCAGCCATATGGGACGGCTCTCTGGAAACACCATATATTTT
j_gene: TRBJ2-5; v_gene: TRBV11-2; abundance: -; d_gene: -; CDR3aa: CASSLDRGPFQETQYF; CDR3nt: TGTGCCAGCAGCTTAGATCGGGGACCCTTCCAAGAGACCCAGTACTTC
j_gene: TRBJ1-1; v_gene: TRBV5-1; abundance: -; d_gene: -; CDR3aa: CASSWVGQPNTEAFF; CDR3nt: TGCGCCAGCAGCTGGGTAGGACAACCGAACACTGAAGCTTTCTTT
j_gene: TRBJ1-2; v_gene: TRBV5-5; abundance: -; d_gene: -; CDR3aa: CASSLGGAINYGYTF; CDR3nt: TGTGCCAGCAGCTTGGGTGGGGCAATCAACTATGGCTACACCTTC
j_gene: TRBJ2-2; v_gene: TRBV6-5; abundance: -; d_gene: -; CDR3aa: CASSPVDTGELFF; CDR3nt: TGTGCCAGCAGCCCCGTGGACACCGGGGAGCTGTTTTTT
j_gene: TRBJ2-2; v_gene: TRBV19; abundance: -; d_gene: -; CDR3aa: CASTRQGELFF; CDR3nt: TGTGCCAGTACCCGTCAAGGGGAGCTGTTTTTT
j_gene: TRBJ2-1; v_gene: TRBV19; abundance: -; d_gene: -; CDR3aa: CASSISVFQQFF; CDR3nt: TGTGCCAGTAGTATATCGGTTTTTCAGCAGTTCTTC
j_gene: TRBJ1-1; v_gene: TRBV6-5; abundance: few; d_gene: -; CDR3aa: CASSPPGQTGTEAFF; CDR3nt: TGTGCCAGCAGTCCCCCCGGACAGACGGGCACTGAAGCTTTCTTT
j_gene: TRBJ2-1; v_gene: TRBV5-1; abundance: -; d_gene: -; CDR3aa: CASSFDADNEQFF; CDR3nt: TGCGCCAGCAGCTTCGACGCGGACAATGAGCAGTTCTTC
j_gene: TRBJ2-3; v_gene: TRBV6-5; abundance: -; d_gene: -; CDR3aa: CASSQQKGGDTQYF; CDR3nt: TGTGCCAGCAGCCAGCAGAAGGGTGGAGATACGCAGTATTTT
j_gene: TRBJ1-3; v_gene: TRBV18; abundance: -; d_gene: TRBD1; CDR3aa: CASSPGQGSGNTIYF; CDR3nt: TGTGCCAGCTCCCCGGGACAGGGCTCTGGAAACACCATATATTTT
j_gene: TRBJ2-7; v_gene: TRBV7-4; abundance: -; d_gene: TRBD1; CDR3aa: CASRNQGWGQGFSYEQYF; CDR3nt: TGTGCCAGCAGAAACCAGGGATGGGGACAGGGCTTCTCCTACGAGCAGTACTTC
j_gene: TRBJ1-2; v_gene: TRBV5-1; abundance: -; d_gene: -; CDR3aa: CASSLDRKVGYTF; CDR3nt: TGCGCCAGCAGCTTGGACAGGAAGGTCGGCTACACCTTC
j_gene: TRBJ1-1; v_gene: TRBV20-1; abundance: -; d_gene: -; CDR3aa: CSTPRVTEAFF; CDR3nt: TGCAGTACCCCGAGGGTGACCGAAGCTTTCTTT
j_gene: TRBJ2-2; v_gene: TRBV7-8; abundance: -; d_gene: -; CDR3aa: CASSLGRRVGELFF; CDR3nt: TGTGCCAGCAGCTTAGGCAGAAGGGTCGGGGAGCTGTTTTTT
j_gene: TRBJ2-3; v_gene: TRBV5-4; abundance: -; d_gene: TRBD2; CDR3aa: CASTTGLRGGGARTDTQYF; CDR3nt: TGTGCCAGCACCACCGGGCTTAGAGGCGGGGGGGCGAGGACAGATACGCAGTATTTT
j_gene: TRBJ1-2; v_gene: TRBV30; abundance: -; d_gene: -; CDR3aa: CAWSTDNYGYTF; CDR3nt: TGTGCCTGGAGTACAGACAACTATGGCTACACCTTC
j_gene: TRBJ1-1; v_gene: TRBV5-1; abundance: -; d_gene: -; CDR3aa: CASSLDVESNTEAFF; CDR3nt: TGCGCCAGCAGCTTGGATGTTGAATCGAACACTGAAGCTTTCTTT
j_gene: TRBJ2-1; v_gene: TRBV2; abundance: once; d_gene: -; CDR3aa: CASSLDSPLAFGQFF; CDR3nt: TGTGCCAGCAGTTTGGACAGCCCCCTGGCTTTCGGGCAGTTCTTC
j_gene: TRBJ1-1; v_gene: TRBV19; abundance: -; d_gene: -; CDR3aa: CASSWGYTEAFF; CDR3nt: TGTGCCAGCTCGTGGGGATACACTGAAGCTTTCTTT